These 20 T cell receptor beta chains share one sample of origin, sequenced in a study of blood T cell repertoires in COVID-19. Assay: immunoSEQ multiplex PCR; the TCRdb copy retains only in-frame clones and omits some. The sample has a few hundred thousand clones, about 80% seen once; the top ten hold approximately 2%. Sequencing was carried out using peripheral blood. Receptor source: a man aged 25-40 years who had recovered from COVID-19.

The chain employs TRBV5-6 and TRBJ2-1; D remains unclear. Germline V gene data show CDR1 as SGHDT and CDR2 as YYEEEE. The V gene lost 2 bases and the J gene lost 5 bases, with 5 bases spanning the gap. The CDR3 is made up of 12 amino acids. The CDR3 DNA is TGTGCCAGCAGCTTAATCGACAATGAGCAGTTCTTC. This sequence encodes CASSLIDNEQFF. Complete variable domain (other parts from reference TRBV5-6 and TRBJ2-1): DAGVTQSPTHLIKTRGQQVTLRCSPKSGHDTVSWYQQALGQGPQFIFQYYEEEERQRGNFPDRFSGHQFPNYSSELNVNALLLGDSALYLCASSLIDNEQFFGPGTRLTVL.

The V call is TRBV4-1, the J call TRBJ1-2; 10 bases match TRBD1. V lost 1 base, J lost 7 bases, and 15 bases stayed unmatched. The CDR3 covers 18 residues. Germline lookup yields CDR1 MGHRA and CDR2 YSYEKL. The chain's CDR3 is CASSQVGQGDGFGGGYTF. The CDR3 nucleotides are TGCGCCAGCAGCCAAGTCGGACAGGGGGATGGTTTTGGTGGTGGCTACACCTTC.

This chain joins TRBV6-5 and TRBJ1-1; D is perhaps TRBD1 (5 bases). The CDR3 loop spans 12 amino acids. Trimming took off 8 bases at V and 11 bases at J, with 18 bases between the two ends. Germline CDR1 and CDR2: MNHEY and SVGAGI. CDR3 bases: TGTGCCAGCCTCGCAGGGAGGGAACGGGCTTTCTTT. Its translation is CASLAGRERAFF.

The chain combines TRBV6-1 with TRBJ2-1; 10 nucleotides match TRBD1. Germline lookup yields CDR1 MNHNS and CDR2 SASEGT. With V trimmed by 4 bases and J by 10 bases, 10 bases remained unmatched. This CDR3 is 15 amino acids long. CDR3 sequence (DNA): TGTGCCAGCAGTGTTCCGGGACAGGGGAGGGACGAGCAGTTCTTC. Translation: CASSVPGQGRDEQFF.

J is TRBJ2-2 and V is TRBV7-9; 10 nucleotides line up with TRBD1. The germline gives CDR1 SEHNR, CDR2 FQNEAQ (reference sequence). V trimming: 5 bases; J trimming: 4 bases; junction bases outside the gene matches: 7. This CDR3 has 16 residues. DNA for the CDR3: TGTGCCAGCAGCCAGCTGGACAGGGGGGCCACCGGGGAGCTGTTTTTT. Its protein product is CASSQLDRGATGELFF.

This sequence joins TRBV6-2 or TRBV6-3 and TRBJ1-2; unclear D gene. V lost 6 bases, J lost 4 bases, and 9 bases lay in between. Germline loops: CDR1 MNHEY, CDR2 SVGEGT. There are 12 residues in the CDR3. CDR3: CASSQEIYGYTF. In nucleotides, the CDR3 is TGTGCCAGCAGCCAAGAGATCTATGGCTACACCTTC.

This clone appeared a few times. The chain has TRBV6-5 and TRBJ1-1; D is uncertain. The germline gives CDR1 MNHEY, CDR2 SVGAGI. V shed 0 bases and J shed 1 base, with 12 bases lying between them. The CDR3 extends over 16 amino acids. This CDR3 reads CASSYSRWAGNTEAFF. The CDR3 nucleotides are TGTGCCAGCAGTTACTCCAGGTGGGCGGGGAACACTGAAGCTTTCTTT.

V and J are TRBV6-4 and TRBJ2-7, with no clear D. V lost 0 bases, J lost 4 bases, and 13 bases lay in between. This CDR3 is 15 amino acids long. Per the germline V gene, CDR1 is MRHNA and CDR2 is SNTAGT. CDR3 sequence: CASSDSEPLFYEQYV. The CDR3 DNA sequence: TGTGCCAGCAGTGACTCAGAGCCCCTCTTTTACGAGCAGTACGTC.

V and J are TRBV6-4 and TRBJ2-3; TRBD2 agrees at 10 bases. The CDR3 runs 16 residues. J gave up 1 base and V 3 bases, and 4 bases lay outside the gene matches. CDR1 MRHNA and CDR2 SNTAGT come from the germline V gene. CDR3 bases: TGTGCCAGCAGTGAACCAGGGACTAGCGGCACAGATACGCAGTATTTT. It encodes CASSEPGTSGTDTQYF.

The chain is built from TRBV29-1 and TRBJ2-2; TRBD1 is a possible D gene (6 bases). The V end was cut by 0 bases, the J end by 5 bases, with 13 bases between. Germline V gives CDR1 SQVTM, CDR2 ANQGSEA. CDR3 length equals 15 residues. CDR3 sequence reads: CSVEDLTGLTGELFF. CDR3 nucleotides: TGCAGCGTTGAAGATTTGACAGGACTTACCGGGGAGCTGTTTTTT.

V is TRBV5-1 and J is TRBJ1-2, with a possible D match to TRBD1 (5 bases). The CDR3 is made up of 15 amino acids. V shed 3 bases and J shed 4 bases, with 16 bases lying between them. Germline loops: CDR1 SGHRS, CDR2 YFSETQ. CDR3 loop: CASSSDPQVLYGYTF. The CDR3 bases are TGCGCCAGCAGCTCAGACCCACAGGTCCTCTATGGCTACACCTTC.

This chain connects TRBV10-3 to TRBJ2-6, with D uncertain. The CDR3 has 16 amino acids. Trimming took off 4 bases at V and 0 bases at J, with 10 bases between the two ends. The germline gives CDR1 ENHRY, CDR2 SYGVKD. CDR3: CAISGSQASGANVLTF. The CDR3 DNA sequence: TGTGCCATCAGTGGATCCCAGGCCTCTGGGGCCAACGTCCTGACTTTC.

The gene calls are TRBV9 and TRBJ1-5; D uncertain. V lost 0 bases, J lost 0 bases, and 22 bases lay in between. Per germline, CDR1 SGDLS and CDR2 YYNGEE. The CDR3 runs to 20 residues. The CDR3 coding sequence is TGTGCCAGCAGCGTAGTAGTTGAAGGACTGAGAGACTATAGCAATCAGCCCCAGCATTTT. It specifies CASSVVVEGLRDYSNQPQHF.

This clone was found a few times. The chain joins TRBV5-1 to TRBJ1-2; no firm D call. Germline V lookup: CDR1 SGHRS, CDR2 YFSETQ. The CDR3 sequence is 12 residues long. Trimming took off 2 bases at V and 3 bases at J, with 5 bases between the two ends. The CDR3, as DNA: TGCGCCAGCAGCTTCTCCTACTATGGCTACACCTTC. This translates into CASSFSYYGYTF.

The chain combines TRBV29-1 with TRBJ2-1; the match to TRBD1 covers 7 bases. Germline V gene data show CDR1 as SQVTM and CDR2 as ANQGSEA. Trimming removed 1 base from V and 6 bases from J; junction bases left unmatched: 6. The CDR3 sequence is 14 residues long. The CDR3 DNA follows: TGCAGCGTTGAAGTTTTGGCAGGGGGCAATGAGCAGTTCTTC. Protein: CSVEVLAGGNEQFF.

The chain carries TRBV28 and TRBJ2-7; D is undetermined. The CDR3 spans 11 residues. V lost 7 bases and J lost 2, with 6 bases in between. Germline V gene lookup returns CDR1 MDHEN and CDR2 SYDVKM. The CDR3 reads CASTTTYEQYV. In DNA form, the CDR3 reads TGTGCCAGCACAACAACCTACGAGCAGTACGTC.

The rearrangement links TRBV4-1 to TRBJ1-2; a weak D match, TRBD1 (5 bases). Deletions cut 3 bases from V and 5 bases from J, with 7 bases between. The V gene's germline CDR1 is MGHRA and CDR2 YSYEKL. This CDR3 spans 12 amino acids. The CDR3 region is CASSHRQYGYTF. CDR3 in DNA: TGCGCCAGCAGCCACAGACAGTATGGCTACACCTTC.

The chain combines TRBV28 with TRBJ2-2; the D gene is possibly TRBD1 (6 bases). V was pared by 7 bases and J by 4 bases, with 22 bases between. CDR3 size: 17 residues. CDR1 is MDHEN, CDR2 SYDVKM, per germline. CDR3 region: CASNLPATGLGTGELFF. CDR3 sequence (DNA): TGTGCCAGCAACCTTCCGGCGACAGGCCTGGGCACCGGGGAGCTGTTTTTT.

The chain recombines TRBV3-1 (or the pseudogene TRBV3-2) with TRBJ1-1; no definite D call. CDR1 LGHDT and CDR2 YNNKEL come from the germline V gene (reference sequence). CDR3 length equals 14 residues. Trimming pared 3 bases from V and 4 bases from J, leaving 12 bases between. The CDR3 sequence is CASSQYQEGTEAFF. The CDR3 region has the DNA TGTGCCAGCAGCCAGTATCAAGAGGGCACTGAAGCTTTCTTT.

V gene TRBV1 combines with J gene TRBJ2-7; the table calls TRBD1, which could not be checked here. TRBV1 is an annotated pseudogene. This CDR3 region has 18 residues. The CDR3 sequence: CTSSQDRRGTGGFYEQYF. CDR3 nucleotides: TGCACCAGCAGCCAAGATAGGCGGGGAACAGGGGGCTTCTACGAGCAGTACTTC.